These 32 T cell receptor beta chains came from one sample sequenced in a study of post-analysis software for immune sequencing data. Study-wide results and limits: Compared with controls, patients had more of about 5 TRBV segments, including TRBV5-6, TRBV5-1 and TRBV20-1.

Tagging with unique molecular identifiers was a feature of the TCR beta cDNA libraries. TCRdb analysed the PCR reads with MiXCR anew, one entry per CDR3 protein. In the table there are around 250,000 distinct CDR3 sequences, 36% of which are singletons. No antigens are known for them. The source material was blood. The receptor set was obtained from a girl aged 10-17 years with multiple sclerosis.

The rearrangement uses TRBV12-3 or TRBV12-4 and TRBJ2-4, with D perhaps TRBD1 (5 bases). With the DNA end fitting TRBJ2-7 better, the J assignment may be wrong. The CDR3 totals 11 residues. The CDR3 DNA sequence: TGTGCCAGCAGCAGGGATCACGAGCAGTACTTC. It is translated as CASSRDHEQYF.

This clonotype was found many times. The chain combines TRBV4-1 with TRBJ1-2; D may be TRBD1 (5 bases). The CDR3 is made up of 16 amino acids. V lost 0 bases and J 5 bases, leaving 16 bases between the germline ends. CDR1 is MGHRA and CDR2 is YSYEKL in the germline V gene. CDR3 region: CASSQDLGHPLYGYTF. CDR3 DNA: TGCGCCAGCAGCCAAGATCTCGGACACCCCCTTTATGGCTACACCTTC.

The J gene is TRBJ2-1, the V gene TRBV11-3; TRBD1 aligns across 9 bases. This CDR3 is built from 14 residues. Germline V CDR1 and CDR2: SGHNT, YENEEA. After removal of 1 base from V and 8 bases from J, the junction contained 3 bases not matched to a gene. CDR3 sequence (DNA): TGTGCCAGCAGCTTAGTTGGGACAGGGTATGAGCAGTTCTTC. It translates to CASSLVGTGYEQFF.

The CDR3 region is CASTGQGGERELFF. CDR3 DNA: TGCGCCAGCACCGGACAGGGTGGTGAAAGGGAGCTGTTTTTT. J is TRBJ2-2 and V is TRBV5-1; TRBD1 matches at 8 bases. The CDR3 is made up of 14 amino acids. V gave up 6 bases and J gave up 9 bases; unmatched junction bases: 10. CDR1 is SGHRS, CDR2 YFSETQ, per germline.

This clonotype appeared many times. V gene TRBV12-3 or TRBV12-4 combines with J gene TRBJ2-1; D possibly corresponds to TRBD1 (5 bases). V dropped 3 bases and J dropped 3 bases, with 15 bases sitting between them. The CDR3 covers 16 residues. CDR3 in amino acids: CASSFLRAGHYNEQFF. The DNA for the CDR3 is TGTGCCAGCAGTTTCCTTCGGGCAGGGCACTACAATGAGCAGTTCTTC.

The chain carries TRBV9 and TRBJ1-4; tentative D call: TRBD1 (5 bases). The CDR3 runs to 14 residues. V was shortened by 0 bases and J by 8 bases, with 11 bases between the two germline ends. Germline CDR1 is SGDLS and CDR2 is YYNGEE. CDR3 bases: TGTGCCAGCAGCGTAGATCCGGCAGGGGAAAAACTGTTTTTT. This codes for CASSVDPAGEKLFF.

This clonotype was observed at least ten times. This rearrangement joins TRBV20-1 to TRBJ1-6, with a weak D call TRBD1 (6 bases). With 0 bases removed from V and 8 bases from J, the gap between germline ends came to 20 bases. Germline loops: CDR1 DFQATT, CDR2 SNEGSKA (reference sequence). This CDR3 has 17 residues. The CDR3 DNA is TGCAGTGCTAGAGATACCCCTGACAGGACGGTCTATTCACCCCTCCACTTT. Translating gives CSARDTPDRTVYSPLHF.

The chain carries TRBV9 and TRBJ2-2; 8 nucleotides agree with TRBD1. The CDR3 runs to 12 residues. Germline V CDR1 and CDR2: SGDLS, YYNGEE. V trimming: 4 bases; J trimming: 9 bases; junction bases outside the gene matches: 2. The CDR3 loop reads CASSPRGRELFF. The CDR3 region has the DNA TGTGCCAGCAGCCCCAGGGGGCGGGAGCTGTTTTTT.

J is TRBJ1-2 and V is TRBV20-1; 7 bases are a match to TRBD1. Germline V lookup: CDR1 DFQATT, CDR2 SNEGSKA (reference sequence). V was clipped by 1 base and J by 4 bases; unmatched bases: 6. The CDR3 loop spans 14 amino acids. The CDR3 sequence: CSARVTGQFYGYTF. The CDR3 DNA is TGCAGTGCTAGAGTGACGGGACAGTTCTATGGCTACACCTTC.

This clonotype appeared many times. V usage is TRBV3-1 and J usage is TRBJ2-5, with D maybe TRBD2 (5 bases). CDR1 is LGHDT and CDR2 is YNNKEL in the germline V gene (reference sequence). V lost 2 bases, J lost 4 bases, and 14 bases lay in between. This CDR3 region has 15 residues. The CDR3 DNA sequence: TGTGCCAGCAGCCAACCCGGCCGGGGTCCAGAGACCCAGTACTTC. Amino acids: CASSQPGRGPETQYF.

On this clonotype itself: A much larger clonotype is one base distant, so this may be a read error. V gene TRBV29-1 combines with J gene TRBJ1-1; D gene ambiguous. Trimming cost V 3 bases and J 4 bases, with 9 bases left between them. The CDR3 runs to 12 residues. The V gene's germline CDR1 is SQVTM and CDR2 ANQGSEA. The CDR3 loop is CSVDSVSTEAFF. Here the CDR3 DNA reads TGCAGCGTTGACTCAGTGAGCACTGAAGCTTTCTTT.

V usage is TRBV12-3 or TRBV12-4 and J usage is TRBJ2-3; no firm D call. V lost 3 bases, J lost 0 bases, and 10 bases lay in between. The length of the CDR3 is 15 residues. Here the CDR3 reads CASSLRNLSTDTQYF. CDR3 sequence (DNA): TGTGCCAGCAGTTTGAGAAATCTGAGCACAGATACGCAGTATTTT.

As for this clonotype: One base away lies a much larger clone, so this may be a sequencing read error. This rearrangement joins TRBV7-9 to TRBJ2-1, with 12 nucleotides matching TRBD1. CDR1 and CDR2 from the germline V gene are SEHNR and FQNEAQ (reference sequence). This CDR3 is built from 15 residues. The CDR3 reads CASSLQGTGGHEKFF. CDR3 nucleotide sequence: TGTGCCAGCAGCTTACAAGGGACAGGGGGCCATGAGAAGTTCTTC.

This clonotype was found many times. The CDR3 nucleotides read TGTGCCAGTAGTCTATCCGATTATAACAATGAGCAGTTCTTC. Amino acid sequence: CASSLSDYNNEQFF. V gene TRBV19 combines with J gene TRBJ2-1; no firm D call. This CDR3 has 14 amino acids. Trimming took off 5 bases at V and 5 bases at J, with 13 bases between the two ends. CDR1 is LNHDA, CDR2 SQIVND, per germline (reference sequence).

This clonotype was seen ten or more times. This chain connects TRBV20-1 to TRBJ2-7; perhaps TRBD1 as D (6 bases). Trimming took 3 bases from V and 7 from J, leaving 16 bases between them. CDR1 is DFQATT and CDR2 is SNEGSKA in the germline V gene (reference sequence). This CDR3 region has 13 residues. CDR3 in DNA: TGCAGTGCTAGCCATGCAGGGGAGAATGAGCAGTACTTC. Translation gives CSASHAGENEQYF.

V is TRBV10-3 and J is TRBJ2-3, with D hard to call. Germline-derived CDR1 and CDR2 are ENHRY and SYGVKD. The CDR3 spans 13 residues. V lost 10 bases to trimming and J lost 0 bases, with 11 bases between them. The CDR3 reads CASSRISTDTQYF. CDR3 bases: TGTGCCAGCTCAAGAATTAGCACAGATACGCAGTATTTT.

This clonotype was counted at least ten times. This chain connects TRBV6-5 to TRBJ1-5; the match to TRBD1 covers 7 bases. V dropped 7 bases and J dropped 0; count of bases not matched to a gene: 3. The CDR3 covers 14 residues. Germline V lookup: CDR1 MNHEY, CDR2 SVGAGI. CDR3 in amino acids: CASKRQGSNQPQHF. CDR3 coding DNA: TGTGCCAGCAAAAGACAGGGTAGCAATCAGCCCCAGCATTTT.

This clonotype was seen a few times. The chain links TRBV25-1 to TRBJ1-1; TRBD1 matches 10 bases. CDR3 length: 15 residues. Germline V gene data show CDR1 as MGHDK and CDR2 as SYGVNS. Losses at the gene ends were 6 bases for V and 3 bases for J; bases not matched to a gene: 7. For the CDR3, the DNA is TGTGCCAGCAGATCGACAGGGGGCAAGGACACTGAAGCTTTCTTT. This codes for CASRSTGGKDTEAFF. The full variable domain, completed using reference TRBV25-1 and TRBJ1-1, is EADIYQTPRYLVIGTGKKITLECSQTMGHDKMYWYQQDPGMELHLIHYSYGVNSTEKGDLSSESTVSRIRTEHFPLTLESARPSHTSQYLCASRSTGGKDTEAFFGQGTRLTVV.

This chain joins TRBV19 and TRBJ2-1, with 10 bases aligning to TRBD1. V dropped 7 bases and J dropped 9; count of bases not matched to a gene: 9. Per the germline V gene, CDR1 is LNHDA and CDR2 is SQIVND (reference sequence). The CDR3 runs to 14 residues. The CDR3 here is CASIPTGGSGEQFF. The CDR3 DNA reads TGTGCCAGTATCCCGACAGGGGGCTCGGGTGAGCAGTTCTTC.

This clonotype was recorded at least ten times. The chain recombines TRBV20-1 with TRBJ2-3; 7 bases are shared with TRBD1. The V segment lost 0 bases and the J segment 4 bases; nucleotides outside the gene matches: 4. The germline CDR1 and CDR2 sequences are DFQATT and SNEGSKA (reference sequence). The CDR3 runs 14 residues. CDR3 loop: CSARERQGADTQYF. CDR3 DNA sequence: TGCAGTGCTAGAGAGCGTCAGGGGGCAGATACGCAGTATTTT.

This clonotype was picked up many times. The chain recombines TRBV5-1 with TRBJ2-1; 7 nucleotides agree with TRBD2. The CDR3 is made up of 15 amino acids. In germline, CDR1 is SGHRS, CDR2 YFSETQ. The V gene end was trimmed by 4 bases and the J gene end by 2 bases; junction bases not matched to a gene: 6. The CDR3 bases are TGCGCCAGCAGCCGCGCGGGAGTAACCTACAATGAGCAGTTCTTC. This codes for CASSRAGVTYNEQFF.

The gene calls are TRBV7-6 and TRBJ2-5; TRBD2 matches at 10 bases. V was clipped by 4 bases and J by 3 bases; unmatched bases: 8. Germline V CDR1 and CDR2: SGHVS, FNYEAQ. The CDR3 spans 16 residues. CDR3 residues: CASSSPTSGAEETQYF. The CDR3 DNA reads TGTGCCAGCAGCTCCCCTACTAGCGGGGCCGAAGAGACCCAGTACTTC. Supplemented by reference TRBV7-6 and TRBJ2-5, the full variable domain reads GAGVSQSPRYKVTKRGQDVALRCDPISGHVSLYWYRQALGQGPEFLTYFNYEAQQDKSGLPNDRFSAERPEGSISTLTIQRTEQRDSAMYRCASSSPTSGAEETQYFGPGTRLLVL.

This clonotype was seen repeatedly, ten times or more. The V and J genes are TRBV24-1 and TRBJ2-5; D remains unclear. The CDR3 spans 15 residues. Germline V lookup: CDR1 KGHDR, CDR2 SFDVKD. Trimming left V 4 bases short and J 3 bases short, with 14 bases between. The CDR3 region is CATSDSADAKETQYF. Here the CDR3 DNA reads TGTGCCACCAGTGACAGTGCGGACGCAAAAGAGACCCAGTACTTC.

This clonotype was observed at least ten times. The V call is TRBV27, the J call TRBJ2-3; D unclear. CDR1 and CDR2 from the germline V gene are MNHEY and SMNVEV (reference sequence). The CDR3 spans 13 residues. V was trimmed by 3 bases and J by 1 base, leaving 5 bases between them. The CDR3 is CASSFWGTDTQYF. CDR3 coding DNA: TGTGCCAGCAGTTTTTGGGGCACAGATACGCAGTATTTT.

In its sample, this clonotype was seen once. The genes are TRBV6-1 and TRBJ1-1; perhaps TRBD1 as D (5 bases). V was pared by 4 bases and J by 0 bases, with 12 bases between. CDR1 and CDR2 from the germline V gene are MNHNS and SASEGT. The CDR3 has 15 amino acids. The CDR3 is CASSGRAQLNTEAFF. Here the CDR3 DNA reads TGTGCCAGCAGTGGCAGGGCCCAGCTGAACACTGAAGCTTTCTTT.

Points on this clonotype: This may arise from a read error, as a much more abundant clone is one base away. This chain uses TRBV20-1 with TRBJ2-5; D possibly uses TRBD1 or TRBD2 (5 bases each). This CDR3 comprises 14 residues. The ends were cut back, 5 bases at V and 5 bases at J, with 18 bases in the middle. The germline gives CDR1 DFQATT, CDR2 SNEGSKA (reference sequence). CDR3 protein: CSASPGPETETQYF. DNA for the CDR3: TGCAGTGCTTCCCCGGGACCTGAGACCGAGACCCAGTACTTC.

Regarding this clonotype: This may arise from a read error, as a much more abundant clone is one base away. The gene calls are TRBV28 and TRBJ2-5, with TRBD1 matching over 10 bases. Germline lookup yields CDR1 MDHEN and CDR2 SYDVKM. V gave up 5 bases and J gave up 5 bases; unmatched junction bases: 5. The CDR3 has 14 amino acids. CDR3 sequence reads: CASSATGGTETQYF. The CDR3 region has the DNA TGTGCCAGCAGTGCGACAGGGGGCACGGAGACCCAGTACTTC.

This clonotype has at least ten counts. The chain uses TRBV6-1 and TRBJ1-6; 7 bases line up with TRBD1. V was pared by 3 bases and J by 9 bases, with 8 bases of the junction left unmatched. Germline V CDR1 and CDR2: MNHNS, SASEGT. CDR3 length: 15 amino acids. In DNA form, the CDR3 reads TGTGCCAGCAGTGACACAGGGGTCGGGGGTTCACCCCTCCACTTT. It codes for CASSDTGVGGSPLHF.

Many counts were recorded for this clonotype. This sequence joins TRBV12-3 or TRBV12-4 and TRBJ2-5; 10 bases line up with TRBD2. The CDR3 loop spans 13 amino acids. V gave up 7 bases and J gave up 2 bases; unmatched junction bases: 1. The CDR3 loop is CASNSGGQETQYF. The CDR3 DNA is TGTGCCAGCAATAGCGGGGGGCAAGAGACCCAGTACTTC.

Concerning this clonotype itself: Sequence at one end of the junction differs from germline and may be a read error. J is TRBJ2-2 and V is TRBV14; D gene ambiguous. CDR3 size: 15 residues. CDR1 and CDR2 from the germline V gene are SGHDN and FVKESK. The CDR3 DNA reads TGTACCAGCAGCCAAGATGGAATCCGGTACAGGGAGCTGTTTTTT. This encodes CTSSQDGIRYRELFF.

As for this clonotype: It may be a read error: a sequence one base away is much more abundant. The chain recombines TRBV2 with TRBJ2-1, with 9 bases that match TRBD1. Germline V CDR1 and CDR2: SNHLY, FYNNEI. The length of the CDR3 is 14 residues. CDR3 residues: CANSGDRVHNEQFF. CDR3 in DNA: TGTGCCAACAGTGGGGACAGGGTACACAATGAGCAGTTCTTC. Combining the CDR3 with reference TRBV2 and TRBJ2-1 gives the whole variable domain EPEVTQTPSHQVTQMGQEVILRCVPISNHLYFYWYRQILGQKVEFLVSFYNNEISEKSEIFDDQFSVERPDGSNFTLKIRSTKLEDSAMYFCANSGDRVHNEQFFGPGTRLTVL.

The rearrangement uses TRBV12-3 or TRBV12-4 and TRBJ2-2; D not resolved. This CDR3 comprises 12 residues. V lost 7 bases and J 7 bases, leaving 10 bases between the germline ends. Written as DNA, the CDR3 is TGTGCCAGCAACCCGAGGAGCGGGGAGCTGTTTTTT. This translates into CASNPRSGELFF.